A selection of T cell receptor beta chains follows, all from one sample in a study of T-cell memory formation after mild COVID-19. TCRdb re-derived calls from the 5' RACE reads in MiXCR, one entry per CDR3 protein. Of under 450,000 distinct CDR3 sequences in the sample, about 25% were seen once. Sequenced: PBMCs or a T cell subset sorted from them (not recorded which). The receptor source for this set is an adult woman who had mild COVID-19 (a few samples of this study predate the infection). Cell type and time point are not known. Both conserved end residues are part of each CDR3. D genes are given only for firm matches. Where a row states a size, it is once, few, many or the class of an expanded clone; other rows omit it.

J,length,V,size,D,DNA,CDR3
TRBJ2-7,15,TRBV12-3/TRBV12-4,few,TRBD2,TGTGCCAGCAGTGCAACCGCGGGGGGGAAGGACGAGCAGTACTTC,CASSATAGGKDEQYF
TRBJ1-6,12,TRBV10-1,few,.,TGCGCCAGCAGTGACGGGAATTCACCCCTCCACTTT,CASSDGNSPLHF
TRBJ1-2,13,TRBV24-1,few,.,TGTGCCACCAGTGACACCGACACGTATGGCTACACCTTC,CATSDTDTYGYTF
TRBJ1-5,18,TRBV5-6,.,.,TGTGCCAGCAGCTTGGCGAGTTGGGGCTTACCTAGCAATCAGCCCCAGCATTTT,CASSLASWGLPSNQPQHF
TRBJ2-7,15,TRBV12-3/TRBV12-4,few,TRBD2,TGTGCCAGCAGCATACTAGCGAGAGGGGCCTACGAGCAGTACTTC,CASSILARGAYEQYF
TRBJ2-6,15,TRBV5-5,few,.,TGTGCCAGCAGACACCTCTCTACTGGGGCCAACGTCCTGACTTTC,CASRHLSTGANVLTF
TRBJ2-2,13,TRBV5-6,.,.,TGTGCCAGCAGCGCCACGGGATCCGGGGAGCTGTTTTTT,CASSATGSGELFF
TRBJ2-7,13,TRBV5-1,.,.,TGCGCCAGCAGCTACCGCGGGGAGAGGGAGCAGTACTTC,CASSYRGEREQYF
TRBJ2-7,12,TRBV18,few,.,TGTGCCAGCTCACCGGTGGAAAACGAGCAGTACTTC,CASSPVENEQYF
TRBJ2-3,12,TRBV2,.,.,TGTGCCAGCAGTGAAGCGGAGTTACCGCAGTATTTT,CASSEAELPQYF
TRBJ1-4,13,TRBV6-6,few,TRBD1,TGTGCCAGCAAGGAGACAGGGACGGGAAAACTGTTTTTT,CASKETGTGKLFF
TRBJ2-3,12,TRBV20-1,.,TRBD2,TGCAGTGCTAGTAGCGGGTCAGATACGCAGTATTTT,CSASSGSDTQYF
TRBJ2-3,14,TRBV12-3/TRBV12-4,many,.,TGTGCCAGCAGTTCTACAGGGAGGACAGATACGCAGTATTTT,CASSSTGRTDTQYF
TRBJ2-7,15,TRBV4-1,few,TRBD1,TGCGCCAGCAGCCCTTTCTTGACAGGGGGCTACGAGCAGTACTTC,CASSPFLTGGYEQYF
TRBJ1-5,13,TRBV30,.,.,TGTGCCTGGAGTGCGGACGGCAATCAGCCCCAGCATTTT,CAWSADGNQPQHF
TRBJ2-3,13,TRBV29-1,few,.,TGCAGCGTTGCCGGTTCGAGCACAGATACGCAGTATTTT,CSVAGSSTDTQYF
TRBJ2-2,13,TRBV7-2,.,.,TGTGCCAGCAGCGTACGGAACACCGGGGAGCTGTTTTTT,CASSVRNTGELFF
TRBJ2-3,17,TRBV10-3,few,TRBD2,TGTGCCATCAGTGAGTTCACCGGGACTAGCGAAGCAGATACGCAGTATTTT,CAISEFTGTSEADTQYF
TRBJ1-5,17,TRBV6-5,few,TRBD1,TGTGCCAGCAGTTCCTCAGGGGGCGGCCGTAGCAATCAGCCCCAGCATTTT,CASSSSGGGRSNQPQHF
TRBJ2-7,15,TRBV6-2/TRBV6-3,few,.,TGTGCCAGCAGTTATAGGACAGCCGATCGATACGAGCAGTACTTC,CASSYRTADRYEQYF
TRBJ2-2,15,TRBV25-1,few,TRBD1,TGTGCCAGCAGTTCACAGGGGCTCAACACCGGGGAGCTGTTTTTT,CASSSQGLNTGELFF
TRBJ2-3,14,TRBV30,.,.,TGTGCCTGGAGTGCCTACCGGGCTACGGATACGCAGTATTTT,CAWSAYRATDTQYF
TRBJ2-1,15,TRBV24-1,.,.,TGTGCCACCAGTGATTTCCGGGGATCGGGTGGTGAGCAGTTCTTC,CATSDFRGSGGEQFF
TRBJ2-3,15,TRBV9,.,.,TGTGCCAGCAGCGGCGGGACAACTAGCACAGATACGCAGTATTTT,CASSGGTTSTDTQYF
TRBJ2-2,15,TRBV5-1,few,TRBD2,TGCGCCAGCAGCCCCAGCGGGATCAGTACCGGGGAGCTGTTTTTT,CASSPSGISTGELFF
TRBJ2-5,13,TRBV29-1,.,TRBD1,TGCAGCGTTGAAGTTGGACAGGGGCAGACCCAGTACTTC,CSVEVGQGQTQYF
TRBJ2-7,15,TRBV11-1,few,.,TGTGCCAGCAGCTCTGACCGGGACAATTCATACGAGCAGTACTTC,CASSSDRDNSYEQYF
TRBJ2-1,14,TRBV18,.,.,TGTGCCAGCTCATCGGGGGCGTGGGGCAATGAGCAGTTCTTC,CASSSGAWGNEQFF
TRBJ1-1,15,TRBV7-3,.,.,TGTGCCAGCAGCCCCACCGGGACACGGCCAACTGAAGCTTTCTTT,CASSPTGTRPTEAFF
TRBJ1-1,13,TRBV30,.,.,TGTGCCTGGAGCGCTACGTTCGGAGGTGAAGCTTTCTTT,CAWSATFGGEAFF
TRBJ1-3,14,TRBV20-1,.,TRBD1,TGCAGTGCTAGCGAGGGGGCGGAGGGAAACACCATATATTTT,CSASEGAEGNTIYF
TRBJ1-4,16,TRBV6-2/TRBV6-3,.,TRBD1,TGTGCCAGCAGCCCCGGACAGGGATCAACTAATGAAAAACTGTTTTTT,CASSPGQGSTNEKLFF
TRBJ2-2,13,TRBV5-6,few,.,TGTGCCGTCTCCCTGAGGAACACCGGGGAGCTGTTTTTT,CAVSLRNTGELFF
TRBJ2-5,14,TRBV29-1,many,TRBD1,TGCAGCGTTGGTCTAGGGACAGCTCAAGAGACCCAGTACTTC,CSVGLGTAQETQYF
TRBJ2-2,15,TRBV2,.,TRBD1,TGTGCCAGCAGTAGGGACAGGGGAGGAACCGGGGAGCTGTTTTTT,CASSRDRGGTGELFF
TRBJ1-1,17,TRBV3-1,.,TRBD1,TGTGCCAGCAGCCAAGTTCTCCTCAGGGGGTTGAACACTGAAGCTTTCTTT,CASSQVLLRGLNTEAFF
TRBJ1-6,16,TRBV5-5,few,TRBD1,TGTGCCAGCAGGACAGGGGCGAGCTCCTATAATTCACCCCTCCACTTT,CASRTGASSYNSPLHF
TRBJ2-2,13,TRBV20-1,.,.,TGCAGTGCCCACGGGGTGAACACCGGGGAGCTGTTTTTT,CSAHGVNTGELFF
TRBJ2-7,14,TRBV9,few,.,TGTGCCAGCAGCGTAGATCAGGGCGGTGACGAGCAGTACTTC,CASSVDQGGDEQYF
TRBJ2-7,15,TRBV6-1,.,.,TGTGCCAGCAGTGAAGCCCAGGGGGGGCCGCAAGAGCAGTACTTC,CASSEAQGGPQEQYF
TRBJ2-7,17,TRBV24-1,.,TRBD2,TGTGCCACCAGTGATGCCAGCGCGGGAGGGTTAATTGGCGAGCAGTACTTC,CATSDASAGGLIGEQYF